The next 16 T cell receptor beta chains were all read from a single sample in a study of cytomegalovirus exposure and HLA in healthy donors. The PCR had 60 Vbeta and 13 Jbeta primers. TCRdb's table, derived via immunoSEQ multiplex PCR, lists solely in-frame clones and lacks some. The table has approximately 190,000 clones, about 80% seen once. Sequencing input: PBMCs. The receptors stem from a woman in her fifties or sixties in good health and CMV-seropositive.

The chain is built from TRBV15 and TRBJ2-7; D ambiguous. Trimming cost V 0 bases and J 2 bases, with 5 bases left between them. The CDR3 extends over 13 amino acids. Germline-derived CDR1 and CDR2 are LNHNV and YYDKDF (reference sequence). The CDR3: CATSRDSAYEQYF. The DNA for the CDR3 is TGTGCCACCAGCAGAGACAGCGCCTACGAGCAGTACTTC.

The chain couples TRBV19 to TRBJ2-1; D possibly corresponds to TRBD2 (5 bases). This CDR3 region has 14 residues. The V and J ends lost 9 bases and 9 bases respectively, with 21 bases between them. Germline values: CDR1 LNHDA, CDR2 SQIVND (reference sequence). This CDR3 is CASTLRSGSGEQFF. As DNA, the CDR3 is TGTGCCAGCACCCTACGGTCGGGGTCGGGTGAGCAGTTCTTC.

V is TRBV6-6 and J is TRBJ2-5; D is ambiguous. TRBJ2-7 matches the DNA end more closely, so the J call is doubtful. The CDR3 loop spans 11 amino acids. The germline gives CDR1 MNHNY, CDR2 SVGAGI (reference sequence). For the CDR3, the DNA is TGTGCCAGCAGTCGCTCGTACGAGCAGTACTTC. Translated: CASSRSYEQYF.

The chain combines TRBV7-3 with TRBJ2-3; 7 bases are shared with TRBD2. The CDR3 runs to 13 residues. The V segment lost 6 bases and the J segment 7 bases; nucleotides outside the gene matches: 7. Germline CDR1 SGHTA, CDR2 FQGTGA. The CDR3 protein is CASSRTSGNTQYF. In DNA form, the CDR3 reads TGTGCCAGCAGTCGAACGAGCGGGAATACGCAGTATTTT.

V and J are TRBV7-2 and TRBJ1-2, with 7 bases aligning to TRBD1. V lost 4 bases and J lost 5; bases outside the gene matches: 1. The germline V gene encodes CDR1 SGHTA and CDR2 FQGNSA. This CDR3 is 12 amino acids long. The CDR3 reads CASSSQGYGYTF. Written as DNA, the CDR3 is TGTGCCAGCAGCTCACAGGGGTATGGCTACACCTTC.

This clone was seen once. The chain is built from TRBV6-1 and TRBJ2-5, with 7 nucleotides matching TRBD2. Per germline, CDR1 MNHNS and CDR2 SASEGT. The CDR3 loop spans 13 amino acids. V gave up 5 bases and J gave up 4 bases; unmatched junction bases: 4. This CDR3 is CASSSTSRETQYF. The CDR3 DNA sequence: TGTGCCAGCAGTTCGACTAGCCGAGAGACCCAGTACTTC.

This clone was detected once. The V and J genes are TRBV18 and TRBJ1-4, with unresolved D. CDR1 KGHSH and CDR2 LQKENI come from the germline V gene. CDR3 length: 15 amino acids. Trimming took off 2 bases at V and 4 bases at J, with 11 bases between the two ends. The CDR3 DNA is TGTGCCAGCTCACCAGGAGGGCGAGATAATGAAAAACTGTTTTTT. It yields the protein CASSPGGRDNEKLFF. Full variable domain (missing parts from reference TRBV18 and TRBJ1-4): NAGVMQNPRHLVRRRGQEARLRCSPMKGHSHVYWYRQLPEEGLKFMVYLQKENIIDESGMPKERFSAEFPKEGPSILRIQQVVRGDSAAYFCASSPGGRDNEKLFFGSGTQLSVL.

The chain joins TRBV7-7 to TRBJ2-2, with TRBD1 as a possible D gene (6 bases). V dropped 11 bases and J dropped 2 bases, with 18 bases sitting between them. Germline CDR1 reads SSHAT; CDR2 reads FNYEAQ (reference sequence). This CDR3 region has 15 residues. CDR3 sequence: CALPVQGRNTGELFF. The CDR3, as DNA: TGTGCCCTACCTGTACAGGGTCGAAACACCGGGGAGCTGTTTTTT.

The chain uses TRBV7-2 and TRBJ2-2; D is uncertain. V lost 5 bases, J lost 1 base, and 8 bases lay in between. The germline V gene encodes CDR1 SGHTA and CDR2 FQGNSA. This CDR3 contains 14 residues. The CDR3 reads CASSATLNTGELFF. CDR3 nucleotide sequence: TGTGCCAGCAGCGCGACACTGAACACCGGGGAGCTGTTTTTT.

The CDR3 DNA reads TGTGCCAGCAGACTGGACAGAAGCTCCTACGAGCAGTACTTC. Protein: CASRLDRSSYEQYF. The chain uses TRBV2 and TRBJ2-7; D is possibly TRBD1 (6 bases). Deletions cut 6 bases from V and 0 bases from J, with 12 bases between. CDR1 is SNHLY and CDR2 is FYNNEI in the germline V gene. The CDR3 sequence is 14 residues long.

This clone is a singleton in its sample. Other DNA sequences in the same sample also yield this CDR3. The chain links TRBV18 to TRBJ2-5, with D possibly matching TRBD2 (5 bases). The ends were cut back, 2 bases at V and 4 bases at J, with 8 bases in the middle. Germline V gene lookup returns CDR1 KGHSH and CDR2 LQKENI. The CDR3 has 13 residues. Here the CDR3 DNA reads TGTGCCAGCTCACCATCCGGGGTAGAGACCCAGTACTTC. As protein: CASSPSGVETQYF. The full variable domain, its missing parts supplied by reference TRBV18 and TRBJ2-5, is NAGVMQNPRHLVRRRGQEARLRCSPMKGHSHVYWYRQLPEEGLKFMVYLQKENIIDESGMPKERFSAEFPKEGPSILRIQQVVRGDSAAYFCASSPSGVETQYFGPGTRLLVL.

This sequence joins TRBV19 and TRBJ2-5, with 11 bases matching TRBD2. This CDR3 is 15 amino acids long. V lost 5 bases to trimming and J lost 3 bases; unmatched junction nucleotides: 5. Germline V gene lookup returns CDR1 LNHDA and CDR2 SQIVND (reference sequence). CDR3 sequence: CASSLQGLAEETQYF. The CDR3, as DNA: TGTGCCAGTAGTCTACAGGGACTAGCGGAAGAGACCCAGTACTTC.

V and J are TRBV11-2 and TRBJ1-5, with D tentatively TRBD1 (5 bases). Trimming took 5 bases from V and 5 from J, leaving 10 bases between them. CDR3 length: 13 amino acids. In germline, CDR1 is SGHAT, CDR2 FQNNGV. The CDR3 region has the DNA TGTGCCAGCAGCCGGGGGAGGGATCAGCCCCAGCATTTT. The encoded protein is CASSRGRDQPQHF.

This clone showed up just once. This chain connects TRBV27 to TRBJ2-1, with a weak D call TRBD2 (6 bases). Germline loops: CDR1 MNHEY, CDR2 SMNVEV (reference sequence). This CDR3 region has 16 residues. Between the trimmed V and J ends, which lost 6 bases and 4 bases, there was a span of 19 bases. CDR3 region: CASSPPAMRGYNEQFF. The DNA for the CDR3 is TGTGCCAGCAGCCCCCCGGCTATGCGGGGTTACAATGAGCAGTTCTTC.

This clone turned up a few times. This rearrangement joins TRBV7-2 to TRBJ2-3; 13 bases match TRBD2. V dropped 5 bases and J dropped 7; count of bases not matched to a gene: 9. This CDR3 comprises 16 residues. The germline gives CDR1 SGHTA, CDR2 FQGNSA. The CDR3 loop reads CASSGTSGGALNTQYF. CDR3 DNA sequence: TGTGCCAGCAGCGGAACTAGCGGGGGGGCATTAAATACGCAGTATTTT.

This chain links TRBV5-1 with TRBJ2-1; TRBD2 agrees at 14 bases. V trimming: 4 bases; J trimming: 9 bases; junction bases outside the gene matches: 6. The CDR3 loop spans 15 amino acids. Germline CDR1 and CDR2: SGHRS and YFSETQ. The CDR3 loop is CASSQTSGGAFEQFF. In nucleotides, the CDR3 is TGCGCCAGCAGCCAGACTAGCGGGGGGGCCTTTGAGCAGTTCTTC.